Each of the 18 T cell receptor beta chains below was sequenced from the same sample in a study of vaccination and CD4 T cells after COVID-19. Cultured CD4+ T cell DNA underwent sequencing with the Oncomine TCR Beta short-read assay. TCRdb analysed the PCR reads with MiXCR anew, one entry per CDR3 protein. Of more than 9,000 distinct CDR3 sequences listed, over 40% are singletons. Described treatment: 10-day PBMC culture with coronavirus spike peptide pools or control peptides (ViraFEST assay). The antigens for these receptors are not known. Sequencing was performed on cultured CD4+ T cells from blood, taken after SARS-CoV-2 vaccination. These receptors were obtained from a human donor with COVID-19.

The rearrangement joins TRBV20-1 to TRBJ1-5, with D tentatively TRBD1 (6 bases). Germline V gene sequence: CDR1 DFQATT, CDR2 SNEGSKA (reference sequence). The CDR3 runs to 13 residues. Trimming took off 6 bases at V and 0 bases at J, with 9 bases between the two ends. DNA for the CDR3: TGCAGTGCAAACAGGGATAGCAATCAGCCCCAGCATTTT. This translates into CSANRDSNQPQHF.

The chain uses TRBV6-1 and TRBJ2-4, with 12 bases lining up with TRBD2. This CDR3 contains 17 residues. Trimming took 3 bases from V and 4 from J; bases not matched to a gene: 7. CDR1 is MNHNS and CDR2 is SASEGT in the germline V gene. The CDR3 DNA follows: TGTGCCAGCAGTGACCTAGCGGGGGGGGATGTAAAAAACATTCAGTACTTC. This gives the protein CASSDLAGGDVKNIQYF.

CDR3 in DNA: TGTGCCAGCAGCTACACACACCGAGCTAGTAAACTTATGAACACTGAAGCTTTCTTT. This gives the protein CASSYTHRASKLMNTEAFF. The rearrangement joins TRBV7-2 to TRBJ1-1; D unresolved. Trimming took 4 bases from V and 0 from J, leaving 24 bases between them. Germline V gives CDR1 SGHTA, CDR2 FQGNSA. The CDR3 has 19 amino acids.

The rearrangement links TRBV6-4 to TRBJ2-1; 12 bases fit TRBD2. V was pared by 3 bases and J by 7 bases, with 7 bases of the junction left unmatched. Germline V gene data show CDR1 as MRHNA and CDR2 as SNTAGT. The CDR3 extends over 16 amino acids. CDR3 bases: TGTGCCAGCAGTGAGCCGACTAGCGGGGGCTTTAATGAGCAGTTCTTC. This sequence encodes CASSEPTSGGFNEQFF.

CDR3 nucleotide sequence: TGTGCCAGCAGCCAAGCCGCGGTAATGGGGGAGCAGTACTTC. Its protein is CASSQAAVMGEQYF. V gene TRBV14 combines with J gene TRBJ2-7, with unresolved D. The CDR3 has 14 residues. Trimming removed 1 base from V and 7 bases from J, with 14 bases in between. Germline V CDR1 and CDR2: SGHDN, FVKESK.

This clonotype has just a few counts. CDR3 residues: CASSLNSGTAPLHF. CDR3 coding DNA: TGTGCCAGCAGTTTAAACTCCGGGACCGCCCCCCTCCACTTT. This chain links TRBV28 with TRBJ1-6; weak D call: TRBD1 (5 bases). Deletions cut 2 bases from V and 13 bases from J, with 15 bases between. CDR3 length equals 14 residues. Germline assignment: CDR1 MDHEN and CDR2 SYDVKM.

This clonotype was counted a few times. The rearrangement joins TRBV6-1 to TRBJ1-1; D is unclear. The CDR3 is 14 residues long. In germline, CDR1 is MNHNS, CDR2 SASEGT. Trimming cost V 6 bases and J 0 bases, with 11 bases left between them. The CDR3 here is CASSPVVLNTEAFF. DNA for the CDR3: TGTGCCAGCAGCCCCGTAGTGCTGAACACTGAAGCTTTCTTT.

The chain combines TRBV19 with TRBJ2-7; TRBD1 might be the D (8 bases). V was trimmed by 5 bases and J by 2 bases, leaving 13 bases between them. The CDR3 has 14 amino acids. Per germline, CDR1 LNHDA and CDR2 SQIVND (reference sequence). The CDR3 region has the DNA TGTGCCAGTAGTGAAACAGGGGGGGCCTACGAGCAGTACTTC. Translation: CASSETGGAYEQYF.

The rearrangement joins TRBV29-1 to TRBJ2-5; 10 positions agree with TRBD1. V lost 6 bases, J lost 6 bases, and 10 bases stayed unmatched. The CDR3 length is 14 residues. Germline V lookup: CDR1 SQVTM, CDR2 ANQGSEA. The CDR3 region is CSVLTGTGVQTQYF. DNA for the CDR3: TGCAGCGTGCTAACCGGGACAGGGGTTCAGACCCAGTACTTC.

V and J are TRBV28 and TRBJ1-5; TRBD1 agrees at 11 bases. The CDR3 has 14 residues. CDR1 is MDHEN, CDR2 SYDVKM, per germline. V was clipped by 7 bases and J by 4 bases; unmatched bases: 3. CDR3 protein: CASTWDRGNQPQHF. The DNA for the CDR3 is TGTGCCAGCACCTGGGACAGGGGGAATCAGCCCCAGCATTTT.

This clonotype was seen more than once but under ten times. V usage is TRBV20-1 and J usage is TRBJ2-7; the match to TRBD1 covers 10 bases. Germline loops: CDR1 DFQATT, CDR2 SNEGSKA (reference sequence). Trimming took 7 bases from V and 1 from J; bases not matched to a gene: 7. This CDR3 has 14 residues. CDR3 coding DNA: TGCAGTGGGACAGGGGGAAGCTGGTCCTACGAGCAGTACTTC. Its protein product is CSGTGGSWSYEQYF.

V and J are TRBV11-3 and TRBJ1-1, with D unresolved. CDR3 length: 12 amino acids. Germline-derived CDR1 and CDR2 are SGHNT and YENEEA. Trimming left V 5 bases short and J 11 bases short, with 15 bases between. CDR3 DNA sequence: TGTGCCAGCAGCGGTACAGCGAGCGCGGCTTTCTTT. Translating gives CASSGTASAAFF.

This clonotype came up a few times. V gene TRBV15 combines with J gene TRBJ2-3, with no clear D. CDR1 and CDR2 (germline): LNHNV, YYDKDF (reference sequence). The CDR3 extends over 19 amino acids. Deletions cut 2 bases from V and 0 bases from J, with 21 bases between. The CDR3 protein is CATSRQPTGPYTSTDTQYF. The CDR3 bases are TGTGCCACCAGCAGACAACCCACTGGGCCCTACACAAGCACAGATACGCAGTATTTT.

This chain links TRBV25-1 with TRBJ1-6, with a possible D match to TRBD1 (6 bases). Germline lookup yields CDR1 MGHDK and CDR2 SYGVNS. Trimming pared 10 bases from V and 5 bases from J, leaving 18 bases between. The CDR3 spans 15 residues. This chain's CDR3 is CAIFRGTHDNSPLHF. The DNA for the CDR3 is TGTGCCATTTTCAGGGGAACCCATGATAATTCACCCCTCCACTTT.

The chain employs TRBV4-3 and TRBJ2-5; TRBD1 might be the D (5 bases). Germline CDR1 reads LGHNA; CDR2 reads YSLEER. The length of the CDR3 is 14 residues. V was cut by 0 bases and J by 4 bases, with 9 bases left in between. The CDR3 DNA reads as TGCGCCAGCAGCCAAGAAACAGGCCGAGAGACCCAGTACTTC. Protein sequence: CASSQETGRETQYF.

The chain has TRBV7-2 and TRBJ1-1; D may be TRBD1 (6 bases). V dropped 5 bases and J dropped 11 bases, with 21 bases sitting between them. Germline values: CDR1 SGHTA, CDR2 FQGNSA. This CDR3 spans 14 amino acids. The CDR3 DNA sequence: TGTGCCAGCAGCGCGACGCAGGGGTGGGTAGACGCTTTCTTT. This gives the protein CASSATQGWVDAFF.

This clonotype was observed a few times. V usage is TRBV6-2 or TRBV6-3 and J usage is TRBJ2-5; TRBD1 aligns across 7 bases. The CDR3 consists of 16 residues. V shed 2 bases and J 1 base; nucleotides not matched to a gene: 7. Germline V gene data show CDR1 as MNHEY and CDR2 as SVGEGT. CDR3 sequence reads: CASSYDGQVIQETQYF. CDR3 nucleotides: TGTGCCAGCAGTTACGATGGACAGGTGATCCAAGAGACCCAGTACTTC.

This rearrangement joins TRBV24-1 to TRBJ1-6, with D hard to call. V was pared by 4 bases and J by 8 bases, with 14 bases between. Germline CDR1 is KGHDR and CDR2 is SFDVKD. This CDR3 region has 15 residues. The CDR3 DNA sequence: TGTGCCACCAGTGACAAACGGACTGGGGATTCACCCCTCCACTTT. Translating it yields CATSDKRTGDSPLHF.